The sequence of this T cell receptor beta chain was determined in a study of lymphopenia after photon versus proton radiotherapy. The study's findings and limits: After the lymphocyte nadir, photon-treated repertoires showed oligoclonal expansion, especially of CD8+ Temra cells.

Libraries were prepared by immunoSEQ multiplex PCR; TCRdb keeps only in-frame clonotypes and omits some of them. The sample carries some 76,000 clones, around 90% recorded once. Points on this clone: Its matching antigen is unknown. One junction end disagrees with the germline gene, perhaps due to a read error. Within the sample, other DNA sequences also encode this same CDR3.

The clonotype comes from a woman aged 35 to 49 with cholangiocarcinoma. Sequenced here: peripheral blood, sampled from a patient treated with photon-based radiotherapy.

The CDR3 reads CASSSDRFILNTEAFF. The DNA for the CDR3 is TGTGCCAGCAGTTCGGACAGATTTATTTTGAACACTGAAGCCTTCTTT. The chain is built from TRBV28 and TRBJ1-1; weak D call: TRBD1 (6 bases). Germline CDR1 MDHEN, CDR2 SYDVKM. The CDR3 is 16 residues long.